The next 12 T cell receptor beta chains were all read from a single sample in a study of blood T cell repertoires in COVID-19. Sequenced by immunoSEQ multiplex PCR; TCRdb stores in-frame clones only, minus some. This sample has under 250,000 clones, with around 90% found just once. The specimen sequenced was peripheral blood. The receptors come from a man between 60 and 70 years old who had recovered from COVID-19.

The chain carries TRBV19 and TRBJ2-5, with TRBD2 matching over 9 bases. The V gene end was trimmed by 7 bases and the J gene end by 1 base; junction bases not matched to a gene: 13. The CDR3 length is 17 residues. Looked up from germline, CDR1 is LNHDA and CDR2 is SQIVND (reference sequence). This CDR3 reads CASKESAGAGGQETQYF. The CDR3 DNA sequence: TGTGCCAGTAAAGAGTCGGCAGGAGCGGGGGGCCAAGAGACCCAGTACTTC. The full variable domain, with the rest looked up from reference TRBV19 and TRBJ2-5, is DGGITQSPKYLFRKEGQNVTLSCEQNLNHDAMYWYRQDPGQGLRLIYYSQIVNDFQKGDIAEGYSVSREKKESFPLTVTSAQKNPTAFYLCASKESAGAGGQETQYFGPGTRLLVL.

CDR3 loop: CASSLGGGTVNTGELFF. The CDR3 region has the DNA TGCGCCAGCAGCTTGGGAGGGGGTACAGTAAACACCGGGGAGCTGTTTTTT. The rearrangement links TRBV5-1 to TRBJ2-2; tentative D call: TRBD1 (6 bases). This CDR3 region has 17 residues. V was clipped by 0 bases and J by 2 bases, with 14 bases between them. Germline V gene lookup returns CDR1 SGHRS and CDR2 YFSETQ.

The chain couples TRBV7-3 to TRBJ1-5; a possible D gene is TRBD1 (5 bases). Germline V gene lookup returns CDR1 SGHTA and CDR2 FQGTGA. The CDR3 loop spans 15 amino acids. The V and J ends lost 5 bases and 3 bases respectively, with 14 bases between them. The DNA for the CDR3 is TGTGCCAGCAGCCCTGACGGGACTAACAATCAGCCCCAGCATTTT. It codes for CASSPDGTNNQPQHF.

The chain couples TRBV6-2 or TRBV6-3 to TRBJ2-5; no reliable D call. Trimming pared 5 bases from V and 7 bases from J, leaving 8 bases between. Germline V gene lookup returns CDR1 MNHEY and CDR2 SVGEGT. This CDR3 comprises 11 residues. CDR3 sequence: CASSASGTQYF. As DNA, the CDR3 is TGTGCCAGCAGTGCCTCGGGGACCCAGTACTTC.

This chain links TRBV2 with TRBJ1-2; 7 positions match TRBD1. V lost 5 bases, J lost 4 bases, and 4 bases stayed unmatched. The CDR3 is 13 amino acids. In germline, CDR1 is SNHLY, CDR2 FYNNEI. The CDR3 sequence: CASSRDSSYGYTF. The CDR3, as DNA: TGTGCCAGCAGTCGGGACAGCTCCTATGGCTACACCTTC.

This clone was seen a handful of times. J is TRBJ1-2 and V is TRBV7-8; D possibly corresponds to TRBD1 (6 bases). V gave up 5 bases and J gave up 4 bases, with 11 bases separating them. The CDR3 runs to 13 residues. Germline V gives CDR1 SGHVS, CDR2 FQNEAQ. This CDR3 is CASSLRGGYGYTF. In nucleotides, the CDR3 is TGTGCCAGCAGCCTCAGGGGCGGCTATGGCTACACCTTC.

V usage is TRBV4-1 and J usage is TRBJ2-1; 10 bases are a match to TRBD2. The CDR3 has 15 amino acids. CDR1 is MGHRA, CDR2 YSYEKL, per germline. The V segment lost 6 bases and the J segment 7 bases; nucleotides outside the gene matches: 9. The CDR3 coding sequence is TGCGCCAGCAGAGCTGGAGCGGGGGGGTCTAATGAGCAGTTCTTC. It codes for CASRAGAGGSNEQFF.

The chain uses TRBV19 and TRBJ1-2; D remains unclear. The CDR3 covers 14 residues. Germline values: CDR1 LNHDA, CDR2 SQIVND (reference sequence). V dropped 0 bases and J dropped 4 bases, with 9 bases sitting between them. The CDR3 DNA sequence: TGTGCCAGTAGTATAGAACAGATGGGCTATGGCTACACCTTC. Encoded protein: CASSIEQMGYGYTF. The full variable domain, its missing parts supplied by reference TRBV19 and TRBJ1-2, is DGGITQSPKYLFRKEGQNVTLSCEQNLNHDAMYWYRQDPGQGLRLIYYSQIVNDFQKGDIAEGYSVSREKKESFPLTVTSAQKNPTAFYLCASSIEQMGYGYTFGSGTRLTVV.

The J gene is TRBJ1-6, the V gene TRBV7-6, with 7 bases fitting TRBD1. This CDR3 contains 15 residues. The germline gives CDR1 SGHVS, CDR2 FNYEAQ. With V trimmed by 0 bases and J by 10 bases, 6 bases remained unmatched. CDR3 region: CASSLAAAGGSPLHF. CDR3 nucleotide sequence: TGTGCCAGCAGCTTAGCGGCGGCAGGGGGGTCACCCCTCCACTTT.

The J gene is TRBJ1-1, the V gene TRBV6-2 or TRBV6-3; D unclear. The CDR3 loop spans 13 amino acids. V lost 6 bases, J lost 5 bases, and 13 bases lay in between. Germline V CDR1 and CDR2: MNHEY, SVGEGT. CDR3 in amino acids: CASSLSGRTEAFF. Here the CDR3 DNA reads TGTGCCAGCAGCCTCTCCGGGAGGACTGAAGCTTTCTTT.

The chain has TRBV11-2 and TRBJ2-5; 13 bases match TRBD2. The CDR3 covers 14 residues. Trimming cost V 5 bases and J 5 bases; bases outside gene matches: 2. CDR1 and CDR2 (germline): SGHAT, FQNNGV. The DNA of the CDR3 is TGTGCCAGCAGCCAGGGACTAGCGGGGGAGACCCAGTACTTC. This translates into CASSQGLAGETQYF.

The genes are TRBV7-6 and TRBJ1-6; 7 bases align to TRBD1. Germline CDR1 and CDR2: SGHVS and FNYEAQ. Losses at the gene ends were 0 bases for V and 5 bases for J; bases not matched to a gene: 4. The CDR3 sequence is 16 residues long. The CDR3 sequence: CASSLARQGNNSPLHF. For the CDR3, the DNA is TGTGCCAGCAGCTTAGCTCGACAGGGAAATAATTCACCCCTCCACTTT.